This T cell receptor (beta chain) was identified in a study of metastatic and nonmetastatic thyroid tumors. Overall study context: Across blood and tumor or nodule tissue, repertoires from malignant and benign thyroid patients were compared with one another.

With MiXCR, TCRdb called clones anew from the PCR reads. The sample lists 25,000 to 35,000 clones, about 17% occurring once. No treatment of any kind had been given to any patient before thyroid surgery. This clone was counted ten times or more. Germline trimming cut 4 bases from V and 1 base from J; bases unmatched to any gene: 0. The CDR3 extends over 14 amino acids. Germline assignment: CDR1 MNHNS and CDR2 SASEGT. Sequenced input: blood. The receptor was derived from a female donor with papillary thyroid cancer or a benign thyroid nodule (not recorded which). Some clones in this sample may be carry-over from other donors' samples. V and J are TRBV6-1 and TRBJ2-2; TRBD2 matches at 7 bases. DNA for the CDR3: TGTGCCAGCAGTGCGGGGGGGAACACCGGGGAGCTGTTTTTT. Protein product: CASSAGGNTGELFF.